This T cell receptor beta chain was identified during a study of blood T cell repertoires in COVID-19. Study details: Samples representing acute and convalescent COVID-19 were sourced from the United States, Italy and Spain. From T cells, B-cell-depleted T cells, or PBMCs came the material, which was cDNA or gDNA.

The CDR3 covers 14 residues. Germline CDR1 and CDR2: SEHNR and FQNEAQ (reference sequence). Concerning this clone itself: The junction does not match germline at one end; this may be a read error.

As processed by the authors: Scientists estimated how many nucleated cells there were by amplifying reference gene primers. Produced via immunoSEQ multiplex PCR; TCRdb's table is partial and in-frame only. The V and J calls and clone size come from that table; D and trimming were worked out from the DNA. The top ten clones hold over 1.5% of a sample with 250,000 to 300,000 clones, 75% to 90% of them seen once. The chain employs TRBV7-9 and TRBJ2-3; TRBD2 agrees at 7 bases. The origin of this receptor is a man aged 25 to 40 with active or convalescent COVID-19. Sequencing was done on a sample of peripheral blood. The CDR3 bases are TGTGCCAGCAGCCTAGCGGCGGACACAGATACGCAGTATTTT. It encodes CASSLAADTDTQYF.